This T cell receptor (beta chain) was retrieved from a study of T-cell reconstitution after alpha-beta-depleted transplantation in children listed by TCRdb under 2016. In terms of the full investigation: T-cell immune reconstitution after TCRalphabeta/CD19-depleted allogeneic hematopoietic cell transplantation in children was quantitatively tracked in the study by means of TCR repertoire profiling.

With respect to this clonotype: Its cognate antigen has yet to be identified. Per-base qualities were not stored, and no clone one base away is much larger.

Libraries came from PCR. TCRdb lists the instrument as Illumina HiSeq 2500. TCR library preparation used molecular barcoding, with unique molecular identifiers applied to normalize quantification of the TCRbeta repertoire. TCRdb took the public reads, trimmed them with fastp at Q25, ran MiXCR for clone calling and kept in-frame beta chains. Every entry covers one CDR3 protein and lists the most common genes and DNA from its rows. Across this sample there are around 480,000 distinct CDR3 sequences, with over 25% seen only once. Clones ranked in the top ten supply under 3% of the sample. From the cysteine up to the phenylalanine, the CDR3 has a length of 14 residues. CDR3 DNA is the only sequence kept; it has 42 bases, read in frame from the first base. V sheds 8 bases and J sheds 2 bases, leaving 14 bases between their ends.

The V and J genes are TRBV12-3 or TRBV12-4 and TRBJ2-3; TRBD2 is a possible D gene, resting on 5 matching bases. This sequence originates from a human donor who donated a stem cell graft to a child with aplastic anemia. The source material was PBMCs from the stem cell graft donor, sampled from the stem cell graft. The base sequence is TGTGCCAGCGGCGGGCGGGTGGTCACAGATACGCAGTATTTT. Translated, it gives CASGGRVVTDTQYF.